The clone carrying this TCR beta chain was seen at least ten times. From germline, CDR1 is SGDLS and CDR2 YYNGEE. This CDR3 is 14 amino acids long. Trimming shortened V by 4 bases and J by 7 bases, and 14 bases separated the two germline ends. This entry comes from a study of T cell repertoires in cytomegalovirus infection. The overall study: From public TCR beta signatures came an indication of both CMV infection and matching HLA type.

One entry per CDR3 protein results from TCRdb running MiXCR on the reads. This sample has approximately 140,000 distinct CDR3 sequences; about 10% occur once, and the top ten carry about 9.4%. The chain combines TRBV9 with TRBJ1-4; D is unresolved. The clonotype originates from a human donor in good health (CMV status not recorded). Some clones in this sample may be carry-over from other donors' samples. The sample taken for sequencing was PBMCs. The CDR3 bases are TGTGCCAGCAGCCCACGGGGTCAGAGTGAAAAACTGTTTTTT. It encodes CASSPRGQSEKLFF.